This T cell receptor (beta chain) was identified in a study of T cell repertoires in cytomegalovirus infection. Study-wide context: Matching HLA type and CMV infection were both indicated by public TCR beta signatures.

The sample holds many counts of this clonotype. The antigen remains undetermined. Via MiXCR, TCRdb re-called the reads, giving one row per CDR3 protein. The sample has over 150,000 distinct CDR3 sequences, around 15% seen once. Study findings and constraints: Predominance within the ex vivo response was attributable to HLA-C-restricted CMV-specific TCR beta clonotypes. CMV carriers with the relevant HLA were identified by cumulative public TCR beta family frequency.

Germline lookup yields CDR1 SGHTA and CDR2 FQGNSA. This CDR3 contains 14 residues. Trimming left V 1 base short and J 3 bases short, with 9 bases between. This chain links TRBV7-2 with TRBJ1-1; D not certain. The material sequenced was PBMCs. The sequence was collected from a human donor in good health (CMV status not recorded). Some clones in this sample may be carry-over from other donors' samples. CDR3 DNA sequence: TGTGCCAGCAGCTTAGATGGTAGATACACTGAAGCTTTCTTT. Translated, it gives CASSLDGRYTEAFF.